This T cell receptor (beta chain) comes out of a study of OX40 agonist ivuxolimab in advanced cancers. Study context: Administration of intravenous ivuxolimab to patients occurred every 2 weeks at 0.01 to 10 mg/kg.

Measured with immunoSEQ multiplex PCR; TCRdb has only the in-frame clones, and not every one. The data hold about 68,000 clones, with roughly 88% observed a single time. Trimming shortened V by 0 bases and J by 5 bases, and 20 bases separated the two germline ends. The CDR3 spans 18 residues. Germline CDR1 is SGHDT and CDR2 is YYEEEE. The V and J genes are TRBV5-6 and TRBJ2-2; D perhaps matches TRBD2 (6 bases). This receptor was identified in an adult with an advanced solid tumor such as melanoma, head and neck, liver or kidney cancer. The input for sequencing was CD4+ or CD8+ T cells sorted from blood, taken in a trial of the OX40 agonist ivuxolimab. The CDR3 region is CASSLVGGTRTGTGELFF. The CDR3 bases are TGTGCCAGCAGCTTGGTGGGCGGGACGAGAACGGGGACCGGGGAGCTGTTTTTT. The whole variable domain, remainder taken from reference TRBV5-6 and TRBJ2-2, is DAGVTQSPTHLIKTRGQQVTLRCSPKSGHDTVSWYQQALGQGPQFIFQYYEEEERQRGNFPDRFSGHQFPNYSSELNVNALLLGDSALYLCASSLVGGTRTGTGELFFGEGSRLTVL.